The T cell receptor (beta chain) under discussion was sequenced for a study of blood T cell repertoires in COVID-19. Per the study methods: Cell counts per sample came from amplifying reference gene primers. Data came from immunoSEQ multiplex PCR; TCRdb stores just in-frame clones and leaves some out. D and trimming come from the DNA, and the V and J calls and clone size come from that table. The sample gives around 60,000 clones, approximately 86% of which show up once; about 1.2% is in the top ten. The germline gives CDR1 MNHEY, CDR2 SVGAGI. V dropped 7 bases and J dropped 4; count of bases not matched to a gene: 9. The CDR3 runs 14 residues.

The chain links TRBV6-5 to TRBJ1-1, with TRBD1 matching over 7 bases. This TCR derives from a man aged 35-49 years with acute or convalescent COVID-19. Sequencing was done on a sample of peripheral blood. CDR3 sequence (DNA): TGTGCCAGCACCCTACCCGACAGGGCCACTGAAGCTTTCTTT. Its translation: CASTLPDRATEAFF.